A selection of T cell receptor beta chains follows, all from one sample in a study of metastatic and nonmetastatic thyroid tumors. TCRdb re-called the PCR reads via MiXCR. The table shows some 40,000 clones, with roughly 12% occurring only once. The sample consisted of blood. The receptors were gathered from a female donor with papillary thyroid cancer or a benign thyroid nodule (not recorded which). Some clones in this sample may be carry-over from other donors' samples. Both conserved end residues are part of each CDR3. The D gene is left open where the match is weak. The size of a clone is reported for some rows only, either as once, few or many, or as a class for expanded clones.

TRBV11-2	.	TRBJ2-7	14	many	TGTGCCAGCAGCTATTCACGGGGTTGGGACGAGCAGTACTTC	CASSYSRGWDEQYF
TRBV12-3/TRBV12-4	TRBD1	TRBJ2-2	15	many	TGTGCCAGCAGTGACAGGGGCCCGAACACCGGGGAGCTGTTTTTT	CASSDRGPNTGELFF
TRBV3-1	TRBD1	TRBJ2-1	14	many	TGTGCCAGCAGCACCCGACAGGGCAGCAATGAGCAGTTCTTC	CASSTRQGSNEQFF
TRBV12-3/TRBV12-4	TRBD2	TRBJ2-1	13	many	TGTGCTAGCGGTGGACTAGCCTTAGGCGAGCAGTTCTTC	CASGGLALGEQFF
TRBV10-3	.	TRBJ2-3	17	.	TGTGCCATCAGTGACTCTAGGGGGACAACTAGCACAGATACGCAGTATTTT	CAISDSRGTTSTDTQYF
TRBV10-1	TRBD2	TRBJ2-1	15	many	TGCGCCAGCAGTTACGGACTAGCGGGAGCGAATGAGCAGTTCTTC	CASSYGLAGANEQFF
TRBV7-9	TRBD1	TRBJ2-2	15	.	TGTGCCAGCAGCGGACAGACAGGGGGTCCCGGGGAGCTGTTTTTT	CASSGQTGGPGELFF
TRBV20-1	TRBD1	TRBJ2-7	14	many	TGCAGTGCATCAACGGGACAGAGGTCCTACGAGCAGTACTTC	CSASTGQRSYEQYF
TRBV10-1	.	TRBJ2-1	13	many	TGCGCCAGCAGTCCGTTACTAGAAAGTGAGCAGTTCTTC	CASSPLLESEQFF
TRBV28	.	TRBJ1-1	11	few	TGTGCCAGCAGCCAGGGGTCTCGGGCTTTCTTT	CASSQGSRAFF
TRBV6-1	.	TRBJ2-6	16	medium-sized	TGTGCCAGCAGTCCCTGGGGGGCTTCCGGGGCCAACGTCCTGACTTTC	CASSPWGASGANVLTF
TRBV6-1	.	TRBJ1-1	14	medium-sized	TGTGCCAGCAGTGGGGGGAATAGGGGGATTGAAGCTTTCTTT	CASSGGNRGIEAFF
TRBV28	TRBD2	TRBJ2-1	19	many	TGTGCCAGCAGTTCACCGGGACTAGCGGGCGGGCGCCGAGACATCGAGCAGTTCTTC	CASSSPGLAGGRRDIEQFF
TRBV28	.	TRBJ2-2	14	.	TGTGCCAGCAGGTTCGTGGTGGAGGCCGGGGGGCTGTTTTTT	CASRFVVEAGGLFF
TRBV5-1	.	TRBJ1-1	15	many	TGCGCCAGCAGCCGGGAGGCCAGGCGAAACACTGAAGCTTTCTTT	CASSREARRNTEAFF
TRBV28	.	TRBJ1-2	12	medium-sized	TGTGCCAGCACCGCCCGGAGGGAGGGCTACACCTTC	CASTARREGYTF
TRBV11-2	.	TRBJ2-1	16	few	TGTGCCAGCAGCTTAGTTCCAGCTGGAGGCTCCAATGAGCATTTCTTC	CASSLVPAGGSNEHFF
TRBV12-3/TRBV12-4	.	TRBJ2-1	13	many	TGTGCCAGCAGTTTAGGGCAGGGTGGTGAGCAGTTCTTC	CASSLGQGGEQFF
TRBV28	.	TRBJ2-1	15	.	TGTGCCAGCTCTCCAGCCGGCGGTATCGTCAATGAGCAGTTCTTC	CASSPAGGIVNEQFF
TRBV6-6	.	TRBJ1-2	14	many	TGTGCCAGCAGTTACGGCGAGTCCAACTATGGCTACACCTTC	CASSYGESNYGYTF
TRBV5-1	.	TRBJ2-7	15	.	TGCGCCAGCAGCATGGCCGGGGCTAGCCCCTACGAGCAGTACTTC	CASSMAGASPYEQYF
TRBV6-1	.	TRBJ1-2	13	many	TGTGCCAGCAGATCCCTTTCCCCCGATGGCTACACCTTC	CASRSLSPDGYTF
TRBV7-9	TRBD2	TRBJ2-5	15	many	TGTGCCAGCAGCACGGGACTAGGCAACCAAGAGACCCAGTACTTC	CASSTGLGNQETQYF